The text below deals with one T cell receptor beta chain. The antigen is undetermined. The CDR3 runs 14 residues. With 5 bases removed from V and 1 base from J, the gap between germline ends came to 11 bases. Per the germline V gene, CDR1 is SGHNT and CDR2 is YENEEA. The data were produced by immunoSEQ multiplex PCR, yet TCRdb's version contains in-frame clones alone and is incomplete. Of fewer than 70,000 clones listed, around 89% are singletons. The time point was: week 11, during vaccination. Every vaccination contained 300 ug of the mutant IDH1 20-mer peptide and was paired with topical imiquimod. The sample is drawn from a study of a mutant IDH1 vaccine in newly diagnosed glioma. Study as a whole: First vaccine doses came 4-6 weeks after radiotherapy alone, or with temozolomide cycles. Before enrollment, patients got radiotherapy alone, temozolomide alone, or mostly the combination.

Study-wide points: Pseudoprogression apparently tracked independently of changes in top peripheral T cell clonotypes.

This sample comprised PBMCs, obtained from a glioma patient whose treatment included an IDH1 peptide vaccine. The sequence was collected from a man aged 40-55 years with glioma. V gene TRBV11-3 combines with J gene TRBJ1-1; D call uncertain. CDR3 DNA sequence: TGTGCCAGCAGCCCCGGACTGTCGAACACTGAAGCTTTCTTT. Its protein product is CASSPGLSNTEAFF.